This T cell receptor beta chain was identified during a study of beta chain features in type 1 diabetes. Study-level results: An over-representation of cells with high TCR expression could result from cDNA sequencing. Relative to healthy donors, patients appeared to have naive, central memory and Treg TCRB repertoires that were more similar. Type 1 diabetes patients had VDJ junctions that carried fewer insertions and more deletions.

Germline V CDR1 and CDR2: SGHRS, YFSETQ. CDR3 length equals 12 residues. The trim removed 4 bases at V and 8 bases at J, leaving 4 bases unmatched. A remark on this clone: Its antigen is undetermined. Other DNA sequences within the sample encode an identical CDR3.

The sequenced template was cDNA made from the entire isolated RNA. Some clones are missing from TCRdb's copy, which holds only in-frame ones; the method was immunoSEQ multiplex PCR. The table includes about 350,000 clones, about 18% detected once. The chain uses TRBV5-1 and TRBJ1-2; the match to TRBD1 covers 8 bases. This sequence was found in a woman aged 18 to 35 in good health. The material sequenced was naive CD4+ T cells from blood. The CDR3 bases are TGCGCCAGCAGCCTGGACAGGGCGGGCTACACCTTC. Residues: CASSLDRAGYTF.